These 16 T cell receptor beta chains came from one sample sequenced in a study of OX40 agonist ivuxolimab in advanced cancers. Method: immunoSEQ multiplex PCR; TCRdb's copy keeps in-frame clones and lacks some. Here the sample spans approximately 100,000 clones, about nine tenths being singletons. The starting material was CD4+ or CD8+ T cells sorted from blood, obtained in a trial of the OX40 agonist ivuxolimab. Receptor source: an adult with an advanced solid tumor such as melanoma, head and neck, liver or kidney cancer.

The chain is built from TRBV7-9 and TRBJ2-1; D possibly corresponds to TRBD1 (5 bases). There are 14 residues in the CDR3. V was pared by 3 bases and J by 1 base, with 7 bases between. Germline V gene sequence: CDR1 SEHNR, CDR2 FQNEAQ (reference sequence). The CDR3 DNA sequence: TGTGCCAGCAGCTTTGGGGCGTCCTACAATGAGCAGTTCTTC. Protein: CASSFGASYNEQFF.

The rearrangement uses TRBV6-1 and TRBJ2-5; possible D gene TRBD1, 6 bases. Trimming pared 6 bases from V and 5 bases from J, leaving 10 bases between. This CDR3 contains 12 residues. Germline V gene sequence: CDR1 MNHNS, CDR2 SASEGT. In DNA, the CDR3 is TGTGCCAGCAGATACAGGGTTGAGACCCAGTACTTC. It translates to CASRYRVETQYF.

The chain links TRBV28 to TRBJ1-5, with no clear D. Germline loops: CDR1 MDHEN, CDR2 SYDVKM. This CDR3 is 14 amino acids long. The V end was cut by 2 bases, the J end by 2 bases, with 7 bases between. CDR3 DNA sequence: TGTGCCAGCAGTTTAGGAGGGCGCAATCAGCCCCAGCATTTT. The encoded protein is CASSLGGRNQPQHF.

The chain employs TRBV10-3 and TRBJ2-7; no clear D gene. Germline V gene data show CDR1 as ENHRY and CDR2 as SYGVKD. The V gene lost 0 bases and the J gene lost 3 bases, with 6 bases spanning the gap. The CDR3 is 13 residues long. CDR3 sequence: CAISESTNYEQYF. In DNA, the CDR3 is TGTGCCATCAGTGAGTCAACCAACTACGAGCAGTACTTC.

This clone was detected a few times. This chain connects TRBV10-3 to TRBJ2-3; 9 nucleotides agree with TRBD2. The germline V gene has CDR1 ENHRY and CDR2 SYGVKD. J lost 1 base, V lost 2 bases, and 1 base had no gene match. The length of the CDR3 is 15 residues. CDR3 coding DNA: TGTGCCATCAGTGAGCGGACTAGCGGCACAGATACGCAGTATTTT. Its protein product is CAISERTSGTDTQYF.

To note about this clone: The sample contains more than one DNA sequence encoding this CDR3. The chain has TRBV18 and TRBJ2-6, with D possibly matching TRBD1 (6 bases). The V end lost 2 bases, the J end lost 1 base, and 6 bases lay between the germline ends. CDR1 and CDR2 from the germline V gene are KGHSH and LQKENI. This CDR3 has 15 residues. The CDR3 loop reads CASSPRGSGANVLTF. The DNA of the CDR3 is TGTGCCAGCTCACCAAGGGGGTCTGGGGCCAACGTCCTGACTTTC.

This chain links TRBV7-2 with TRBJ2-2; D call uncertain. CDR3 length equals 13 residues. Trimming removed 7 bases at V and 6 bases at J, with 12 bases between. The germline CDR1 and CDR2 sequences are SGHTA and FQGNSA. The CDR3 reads CASTKVLPGELFF. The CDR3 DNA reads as TGTGCCAGCACCAAAGTACTCCCCGGGGAGCTGTTTTTT.

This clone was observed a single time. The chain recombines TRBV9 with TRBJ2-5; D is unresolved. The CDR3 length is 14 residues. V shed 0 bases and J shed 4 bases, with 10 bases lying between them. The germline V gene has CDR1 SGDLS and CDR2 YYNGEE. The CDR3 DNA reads TGTGCCAGCAGCGTAGACAGTTTCGGAGAGACCCAGTACTTC. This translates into CASSVDSFGETQYF.

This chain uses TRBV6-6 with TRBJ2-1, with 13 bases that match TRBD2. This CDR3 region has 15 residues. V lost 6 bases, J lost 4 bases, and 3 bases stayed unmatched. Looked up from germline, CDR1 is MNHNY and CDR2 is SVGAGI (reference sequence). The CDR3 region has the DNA TGTGCCAGCAGGGCGGGACTAGCGGGGTACAATGAGCAGTTCTTC. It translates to CASRAGLAGYNEQFF.

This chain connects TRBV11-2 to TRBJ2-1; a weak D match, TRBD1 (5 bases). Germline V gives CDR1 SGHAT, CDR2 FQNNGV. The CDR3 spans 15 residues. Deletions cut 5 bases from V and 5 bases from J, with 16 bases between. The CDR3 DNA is TGTGCCAGCAGCCCGCGTAGGGGCGGCAACAATGAGCAGTTCTTC. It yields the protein CASSPRRGGNNEQFF.

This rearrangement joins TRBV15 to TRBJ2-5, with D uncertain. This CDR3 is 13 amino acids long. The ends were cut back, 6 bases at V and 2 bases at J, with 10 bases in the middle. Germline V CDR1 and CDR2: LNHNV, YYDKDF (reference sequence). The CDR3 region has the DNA TGTGCCACCAGGTCAGGTTTGCAAGAGACCCAGTACTTC. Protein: CATRSGLQETQYF.

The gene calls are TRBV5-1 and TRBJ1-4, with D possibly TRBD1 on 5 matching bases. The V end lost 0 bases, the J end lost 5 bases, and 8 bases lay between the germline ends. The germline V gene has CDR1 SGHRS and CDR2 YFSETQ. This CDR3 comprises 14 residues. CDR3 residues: CASSLGTQNEKLFF. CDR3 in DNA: TGCGCCAGCAGCTTGGGGACACAGAATGAAAAACTGTTTTTT.

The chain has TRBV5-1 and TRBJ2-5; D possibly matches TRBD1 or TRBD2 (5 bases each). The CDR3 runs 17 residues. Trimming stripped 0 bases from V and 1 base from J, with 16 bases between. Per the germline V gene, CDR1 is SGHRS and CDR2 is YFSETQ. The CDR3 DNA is TGCGCCAGCAGCTTGGGGGGGTTCAGCAACAGCCAAGAGACCCAGTACTTC. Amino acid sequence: CASSLGGFSNSQETQYF. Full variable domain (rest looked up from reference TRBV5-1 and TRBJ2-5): KAGVTQTPRYLIKTRGQQVTLSCSPISGHRSVSWYQQTPGQGLQFLFEYFSETQRNKGNFPGRFSGRQFSNSRSEMNVSTLELGDSALYLCASSLGGFSNSQETQYFGPGTRLLVL.

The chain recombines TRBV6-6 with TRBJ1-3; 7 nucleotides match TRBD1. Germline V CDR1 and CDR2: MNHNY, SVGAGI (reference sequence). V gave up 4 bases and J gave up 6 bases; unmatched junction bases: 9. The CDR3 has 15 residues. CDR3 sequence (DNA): TGTGCCAGCAGTTCGCGAAGGACAGGTCTAAACACCATATATTTT. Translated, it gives CASSSRRTGLNTIYF.

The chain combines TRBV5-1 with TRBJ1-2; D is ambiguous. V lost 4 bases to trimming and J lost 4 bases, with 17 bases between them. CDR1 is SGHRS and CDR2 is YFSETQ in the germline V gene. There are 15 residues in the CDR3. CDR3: CASSLDPDPSYGYTF. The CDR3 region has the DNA TGCGCCAGCAGCCTCGACCCGGATCCAAGCTATGGCTACACCTTC.

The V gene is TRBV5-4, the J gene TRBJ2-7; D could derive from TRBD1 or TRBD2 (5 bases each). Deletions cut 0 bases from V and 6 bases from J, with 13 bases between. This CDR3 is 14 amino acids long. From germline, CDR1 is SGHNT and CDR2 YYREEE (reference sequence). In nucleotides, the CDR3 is TGTGCCAGCAGCTTGGAGGGACGGGCCATCGAGCAGTACTTC. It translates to CASSLEGRAIEQYF.